These 26 T cell receptor beta chains originate from one sample sequenced in a study of blood T cell repertoires in COVID-19. The repertoire was sequenced with immunoSEQ multiplex PCR; TCRdb's copy has only in-frame clones and lacks some. The sample records about 87,000 clones, around 83% being singletons. The material sequenced was peripheral blood. These receptors all stem from a woman in her 70s with acute or convalescent COVID-19.

This chain connects TRBV11-2 to TRBJ1-4; D ambiguous. Germline V gene data show CDR1 as SGHAT and CDR2 as FQNNGV. Trimming removed 3 bases from V and 7 bases from J, with 6 bases in between. The length of the CDR3 is 12 residues. The CDR3 nucleotides are TGTGCCAGCAGCTTGGAGGGTGAAAAACTGTTTTTT. It codes for CASSLEGEKLFF.

The rearrangement links TRBV2 to TRBJ2-2; 7 bases are a match to TRBD1. The CDR3 contains 13 residues. Germline values: CDR1 SNHLY, CDR2 FYNNEI. Trimming removed 9 bases from V and 1 base from J; junction bases left unmatched: 2. DNA for the CDR3: TGTGCCAGTAACAGGGGGAACACCGGGGAGCTGTTTTTT. Translating it yields CASNRGNTGELFF. Filled out from reference TRBV2 and TRBJ2-2, the complete variable domain reads EPEVTQTPSHQVTQMGQEVILRCVPISNHLYFYWYRQILGQKVEFLVSFYNNEISEKSEIFDDQFSVERPDGSNFTLKIRSTKLEDSAMYFCASNRGNTGELFFGEGSRLTVL.

The chain is built from TRBV5-1 and TRBJ2-4, with 13 positions matching TRBD2. CDR1 SGHRS and CDR2 YFSETQ come from the germline V gene. With V trimmed by 5 bases and J by 3 bases, 2 bases remained unmatched. This CDR3 spans 15 amino acids. The CDR3 here is CASRGLAGSKNIQYF. The CDR3 DNA is TGCGCCAGCAGGGGACTAGCGGGGAGCAAAAACATTCAGTACTTC.

CDR3 in amino acids: CASPHRGENTIYF. The CDR3 DNA reads as TGTGCCAGTCCCCACCGGGGGGAAAACACCATATATTTT. The chain couples TRBV19 to TRBJ1-3, with D possibly matching TRBD1 (5 bases). Germline values: CDR1 LNHDA, CDR2 SQIVND (reference sequence). This CDR3 contains 13 residues. The V and J ends lost 8 bases and 6 bases respectively, with 14 bases between them. Supplemented by reference TRBV19 and TRBJ1-3, the full variable domain reads DGGITQSPKYLFRKEGQNVTLSCEQNLNHDAMYWYRQDPGQGLRLIYYSQIVNDFQKGDIAEGYSVSREKKESFPLTVTSAQKNPTAFYLCASPHRGENTIYFGEGSWLTVV.

In regard to this clone: Compared with germline, one end of the junction differs, possibly owing to a read error. The V call is TRBV7-7, the J call TRBJ2-1; 12 nucleotides line up with TRBD1. This CDR3 comprises 15 residues. Per the germline V gene, CDR1 is SSHAT and CDR2 is FNYEAQ (reference sequence). The CDR3 is CASSPSGQGANEQFF. DNA of the CDR3: TGTGCTAGCAGCCCCTCGGGACAGGGGGCCAATGAGCAGTTCTTC.

The CDR3 region has the DNA TGTGCCAGCAGTGGAGGGTTGTGGACGCAGTATTTT. This gives the protein CASSGGLWTQYF. The J gene is TRBJ2-3, the V gene TRBV14; a possible D gene is TRBD2 (6 bases). The V gene lost 6 bases and the J gene lost 9 bases, with 13 bases spanning the gap. The germline V gene encodes CDR1 SGHDN and CDR2 FVKESK. This CDR3 has 12 amino acids.

This sequence joins TRBV7-3 and TRBJ1-1; D gene unclear. Trimming cost V 2 bases and J 4 bases, with 11 bases left between them. The CDR3 totals 14 residues. Germline loops: CDR1 SGHTA, CDR2 FQGTGA. The CDR3 loop is CASSLASEGTEAFF. CDR3 sequence (DNA): TGTGCCAGCAGCTTAGCGAGTGAGGGCACTGAAGCTTTCTTT.

The chain links TRBV7-9 to TRBJ2-2; 8 positions agree with TRBD1. The CDR3 sequence is 15 residues long. J was trimmed by 1 base and V by 4 bases; bases with no gene match: 2. From germline, CDR1 is SEHNR and CDR2 FQNEAQ (reference sequence). CDR3 sequence reads: CASSSGTGNTGELFF. CDR3 coding DNA: TGTGCCAGCAGCTCGGGGACAGGGAACACCGGGGAGCTGTTTTTT.

The chain is built from TRBV19 and TRBJ2-1; D gene unclear. CDR1 LNHDA and CDR2 SQIVND come from the germline V gene (reference sequence). The CDR3 has 14 amino acids. V was clipped by 5 bases and J by 1 base, with 9 bases between them. In DNA form, the CDR3 reads TGTGCCAGTAGTCCCCGGTATTCCTACAATGAGCAGTTCTTC. It yields the protein CASSPRYSYNEQFF.

The chain has TRBV6-5 and TRBJ2-7; 7 bases map to TRBD1. The junction had 6 bases not matched to a gene; V was cut back by 2 bases and J by 2 bases. The germline V gene encodes CDR1 MNHEY and CDR2 SVGAGI. This CDR3 is built from 15 residues. CDR3 amino acids: CASSYGRQGAYEQYF. In DNA, the CDR3 is TGTGCCAGCAGTTACGGCAGACAGGGAGCCTACGAGCAGTACTTC.

The gene calls are TRBV4-1 and TRBJ1-2; perhaps TRBD1 as D (5 bases). This CDR3 is built from 15 residues. With 1 base removed from V and 1 base from J, the gap between germline ends came to 10 bases. Germline CDR1 MGHRA, CDR2 YSYEKL. The CDR3 region is CASSQVQEYNYGYTF. CDR3 DNA sequence: TGCGCCAGCAGCCAAGTACAGGAGTATAACTATGGCTACACCTTC.

V is TRBV27 and J is TRBJ2-3, with 7 bases lining up with TRBD2. CDR1 is MNHEY and CDR2 is SMNVEV in the germline V gene (reference sequence). J lost 4 bases, V lost 10 bases, and 14 bases had no gene match. This CDR3 is 15 amino acids long. CDR3 sequence (DNA): TGTGCCACCTTAAGATTCGCGGGGGTGCCAGATACGCAGTATTTT. This encodes CATLRFAGVPDTQYF.

J is TRBJ1-1 and V is TRBV5-1; D might be TRBD1 (5 bases). The CDR3 contains 13 residues. Germline V gene lookup returns CDR1 SGHRS and CDR2 YFSETQ. Deletions cut 4 bases from V and 3 bases from J, with 10 bases between. CDR3 nucleotides: TGCGCCAGCAGCGTGGGACGGGACACTGAAGCTTTCTTT. Its translation is CASSVGRDTEAFF.

This chain uses TRBV5-4 with TRBJ1-3; tentatively, D is TRBD1 (5 bases). In germline, CDR1 is SGHNT, CDR2 YYREEE (reference sequence). This CDR3 region has 16 residues. Trimming took 5 bases from V and 4 from J, leaving 19 bases between them. Here the CDR3 DNA reads TGTGCCAGCAGGCCCCTCGACAGTCGTGGGGGAAACACCATATATTTT. It translates to CASRPLDSRGGNTIYF.

The J gene is TRBJ2-5, the V gene TRBV19; 9 bases map to TRBD2. The germline CDR1 and CDR2 sequences are LNHDA and SQIVND (reference sequence). This CDR3 contains 15 residues. After removal of 3 bases from V and 6 bases from J, the junction contained 8 bases not matched to a gene. CDR3 sequence: CASSIVDSGGQTQYF. Written as DNA, the CDR3 is TGTGCCAGTAGTATTGTCGATAGCGGGGGACAGACCCAGTACTTC.

This clone was found once. This chain joins TRBV7-2 and TRBJ1-5; D remains unclear. The CDR3 has 15 amino acids. The V end was cut by 1 base, the J end by 5 bases, with 12 bases between. Germline V CDR1 and CDR2: SGHTA, FQGNSA. The CDR3 DNA reads as TGTGCCAGCAGCTTAGTAGGAGTACAATATCAGCCCCAGCATTTT. It specifies CASSLVGVQYQPQHF. The whole variable domain, remainder taken from reference TRBV7-2 and TRBJ1-5, is GAGVSQSPSNKVTEKGKDVELRCDPISGHTALYWYRQSLGQGLEFLIYFQGNSAPDKSGLPSDRFSAERTGGSVSTLTIQRTQQEDSAVYLCASSLVGVQYQPQHFGDGTRLSIL.

The rearrangement uses TRBV12-3 or TRBV12-4 and TRBJ1-1; D not certain. Trimming removed 3 bases from V and 10 bases from J, with 9 bases in between. The CDR3 is 11 residues long. As DNA, the CDR3 is TGTGCCAGCAGTTTGAGGAGTTTAGCTTTCTTT. Translated, it gives CASSLRSLAFF.

This chain joins TRBV9 and TRBJ2-3; D might be TRBD1 (5 bases). V lost 3 bases and J lost 7, with 12 bases in between. CDR3 length: 13 amino acids. Germline CDR1 reads SGDLS; CDR2 reads YYNGEE. CDR3 DNA sequence: TGTGCCAGCAGCGCCCCGGCAGGGAATACGCAGTATTTT. Its protein is CASSAPAGNTQYF. Combining the CDR3 with reference TRBV9 and TRBJ2-3 gives the whole variable domain DSGVTQTPKHLITATGQRVTLRCSPRSGDLSVYWYQQSLDQGLQFLIQYYNGEERAKGNILERFSAQQFPDLHSELNLSSLELGDSALYFCASSAPAGNTQYFGPGTRLTVL.

This clone was detected only once. The rearrangement links TRBV28 to TRBJ2-7; 8 nucleotides agree with TRBD2. CDR1 and CDR2 from the germline V gene are MDHEN and SYDVKM. V lost 11 bases to trimming and J lost 1 base; unmatched junction nucleotides: 7. This CDR3 is built from 13 residues. CDR3 sequence: CACSGGPSYEQYF. The CDR3, as DNA: TGTGCCTGTTCGGGGGGGCCGTCCTACGAGCAGTACTTC.

The sample holds one count of this clone. V is TRBV5-4 and J is TRBJ2-7; D is possibly TRBD2 (6 bases). The V end was cut by 4 bases, the J end by 9 bases, with 17 bases between. This CDR3 comprises 13 residues. The V gene's germline CDR1 is SGHNT and CDR2 YYREEE (reference sequence). CDR3 sequence (DNA): TGTGCCAGCAGCGATACGTGGGAGGACGGGCAGTACTTC. It encodes CASSDTWEDGQYF.

This clone was detected only once. The chain recombines TRBV18 with TRBJ2-7, with TRBD2 matching 12 bases. The V and J ends lost 0 bases and 6 bases, in that order; junction bases with no gene match: 6. This CDR3 comprises 16 residues. Germline loops: CDR1 KGHSH, CDR2 LQKENI. CDR3 in DNA: TGTGCCAGCTCACCACCCTCTAGCGGGGGGGAAGGCGAGCAGTACTTC. This encodes CASSPPSSGGEGEQYF.

This chain uses TRBV7-8 with TRBJ2-3; D unresolved. The CDR3 runs to 12 residues. The V gene lost 2 bases and the J gene lost 10 bases, with 10 bases spanning the gap. Germline V lookup: CDR1 SGHVS, CDR2 FQNEAQ. CDR3 in amino acids: CASSLSLGAQYF. CDR3 sequence (DNA): TGTGCCAGCAGCTTATCTTTAGGAGCGCAGTATTTT.

Comments on this clone: Germline is not matched at one junction end, which may reflect a read error. For the CDR3, the DNA is TGTGCCAGCAGCCCCCCCGGGGGGACGAGGTCCTTC. Its protein product is CASSPPGGTRSF. This chain connects TRBV7-3 to TRBJ2-7; 7 bases are a match to TRBD2. Germline CDR1 is SGHTA and CDR2 is FQGTGA. The CDR3 runs to 12 residues.

The chain couples TRBV18 to TRBJ1-2; 9 bases match TRBD1. The ends lost 3 bases at V and 6 bases at J; junction bases unmatched: 8. The CDR3 extends over 15 amino acids. Looked up from germline, CDR1 is KGHSH and CDR2 is LQKENI. CDR3 nucleotides: TGTGCCAGCTCACCGGGACAGGGCCTGGTGGATGGCTACACCTTC. Its protein is CASSPGQGLVDGYTF.

The sample holds one count of this clone. The V and J genes are TRBV27 and TRBJ2-5; TRBD2 matches 8 bases. CDR3 size: 14 residues. V trimming: 4 bases; J trimming: 2 bases; junction bases outside the gene matches: 3. The germline gives CDR1 MNHEY, CDR2 SMNVEV (reference sequence). CDR3 sequence reads: CASSSTGGQETQYF. CDR3 DNA sequence: TGTGCCAGCAGTTCAACGGGGGGGCAAGAGACCCAGTACTTC.

This clone has more than one count but fewer than ten. The CDR3 nucleotides read TGCGCCAGCAGCGAGGGACCGGGGACTCAAGCTGAAGCTTTCTTT. This sequence encodes CASSEGPGTQAEAFF. The chain has TRBV10-2 and TRBJ1-1; D is possibly TRBD1 (5 bases). Trimming left V 6 bases short and J 6 bases short, with 20 bases between. The CDR3 spans 15 residues. CDR1 and CDR2 (germline): WSHSY, SAAADI.